These 5 T cell receptor beta chains share one sample of origin, sequenced in a study of CD8 T cells in ankylosing spondylitis. Regarding the study as a whole: Blood from ankylosing spondylitis patients appeared to carry a characteristic roughly 8-variant TCR beta motif.

Which antigens these TCRs recognize remains unknown. TCRdb passed the 5' RACE reads through MiXCR, listing each CDR3 protein once. Of 500,000 to 550,000 distinct CDR3 sequences in the sample, roughly 13% are singletons; the top ten hold 6.8%. What was sequenced was blood, either unsorted or a sorted T cell fraction (not recorded which). All receptors derive from a male donor with ankylosing spondylitis.

Only a few counts were recorded for this clonotype. The genes are TRBV27 and TRBJ2-7; D is perhaps TRBD2 (5 bases). The V and J ends lost 1 base and 3 bases respectively, with 13 bases between them. Germline assignment: CDR1 MNHEY and CDR2 SMNVEV (reference sequence). The CDR3 is made up of 15 amino acids. As DNA, the CDR3 is TGTGCCAGCAGTTTATTGGGCGGGCGCTTCTACGAGCAGTACTTC. This gives the protein CASSLLGGRFYEQYF.

At least ten counts were recorded for this clonotype. CDR3 sequence: CASSPDYREQFF. CDR3 bases: TGTGCCAGCAGCCCCGACTACAGGGAGCAGTTCTTC. V usage is TRBV3-1 and J usage is TRBJ2-1; D is tentatively TRBD1 or TRBD2 (5 bases each). The CDR3 is 12 residues long. Germline V gene lookup returns CDR1 LGHDT and CDR2 YNNKEL (reference sequence). V was trimmed by 4 bases and J by 10 bases, leaving 11 bases between them.

The chain is built from TRBV20-1 and TRBJ2-5; a possible D gene is TRBD1 (5 bases). The germline CDR1 and CDR2 sequences are DFQATT and SNEGSKA (reference sequence). The CDR3 covers 14 residues. The V gene lost 1 base and the J gene lost 3 bases, with 12 bases spanning the gap. In DNA form, the CDR3 reads TGCAGTGCTAGAGGGCGACAGCTGGAAGAGACCCAGTACTTC. It is translated as CSARGRQLEETQYF.

The chain combines TRBV7-2 with TRBJ1-1; no clear D. The CDR3 extends over 13 amino acids. V lost 4 bases and J lost 3, with 9 bases in between. Germline CDR1 SGHTA, CDR2 FQGNSA. The CDR3 spells CASSYNTDTEAFF. The CDR3 region has the DNA TGTGCCAGCAGCTATAACACAGACACTGAAGCTTTCTTT.

In its sample, this clonotype was seen many times. The rearrangement links TRBV20-1 to TRBJ1-1; D not certain. The CDR3 runs 12 residues. V was shortened by 2 bases and J by 5 bases, with 9 bases between the two germline ends. The V gene's germline CDR1 is DFQATT and CDR2 SNEGSKA (reference sequence). CDR3: CSARRVRTEAFF. The CDR3 DNA follows: TGCAGTGCTAGACGGGTTAGGACTGAAGCTTTCTTT.